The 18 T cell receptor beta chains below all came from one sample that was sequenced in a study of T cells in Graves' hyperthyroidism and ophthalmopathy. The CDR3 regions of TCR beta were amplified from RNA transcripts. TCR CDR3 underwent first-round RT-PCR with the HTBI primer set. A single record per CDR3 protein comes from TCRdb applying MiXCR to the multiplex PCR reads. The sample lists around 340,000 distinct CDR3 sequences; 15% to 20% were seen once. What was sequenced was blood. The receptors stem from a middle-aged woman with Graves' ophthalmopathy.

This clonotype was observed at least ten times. The CDR3 region is CSASGRADEQYF. The DNA for the CDR3 is TGCAGTGCTAGCGGGAGGGCCGACGAGCAGTACTTC. The chain has TRBV20-1 and TRBJ2-7, with 8 nucleotides matching TRBD2. This CDR3 has 12 amino acids. With 3 bases clipped from V and 5 bases from J, the junction kept 3 bases outside the gene matches. CDR1 DFQATT and CDR2 SNEGSKA come from the germline V gene (reference sequence).

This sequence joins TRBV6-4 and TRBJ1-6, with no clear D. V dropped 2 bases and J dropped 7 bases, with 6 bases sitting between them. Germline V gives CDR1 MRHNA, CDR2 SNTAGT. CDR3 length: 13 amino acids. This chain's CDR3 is CASSDSSNSPLHF. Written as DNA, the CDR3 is TGTGCCAGCAGTGACAGTTCGAATTCACCCCTCCACTTT.

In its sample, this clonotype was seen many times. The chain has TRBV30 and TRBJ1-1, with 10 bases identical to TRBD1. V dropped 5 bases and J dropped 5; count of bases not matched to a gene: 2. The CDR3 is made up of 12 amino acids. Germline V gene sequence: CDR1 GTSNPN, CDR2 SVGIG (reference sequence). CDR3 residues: CAWGQGGTEAFF. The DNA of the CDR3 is TGTGCCTGGGGACAGGGGGGGACTGAAGCTTTCTTT. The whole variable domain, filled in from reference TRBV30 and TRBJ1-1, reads SQTIHQWPATLVQPVGSPLSLECTVEGTSNPNLYWYRQAAGRGLQLLFYSVGIGQISSEVPQNLSASRPQDRQFILSSKKLLLSDSGFYLCAWGQGGTEAFFGQGTRLTVV.

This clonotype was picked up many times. CDR3 nucleotide sequence: TGTGCCAGCTCTTCCAGGGCCCTTAACTATGGCTACACCTTC. It encodes CASSSRALNYGYTF. The genes are TRBV19 and TRBJ1-2, with a tentative D call TRBD1 (5 bases). V lost 9 bases and J 1 base, leaving 15 bases between the germline ends. Germline CDR1 and CDR2: LNHDA and SQIVND (reference sequence). The CDR3 sequence is 14 residues long.

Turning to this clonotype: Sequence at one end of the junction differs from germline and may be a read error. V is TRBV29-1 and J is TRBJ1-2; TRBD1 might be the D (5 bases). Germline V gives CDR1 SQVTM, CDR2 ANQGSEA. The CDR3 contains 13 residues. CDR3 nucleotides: TGCAGCGTTCGTCAAGGGGCTAACTATGGCTACAACTTC. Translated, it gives CSVRQGANYGYNF.

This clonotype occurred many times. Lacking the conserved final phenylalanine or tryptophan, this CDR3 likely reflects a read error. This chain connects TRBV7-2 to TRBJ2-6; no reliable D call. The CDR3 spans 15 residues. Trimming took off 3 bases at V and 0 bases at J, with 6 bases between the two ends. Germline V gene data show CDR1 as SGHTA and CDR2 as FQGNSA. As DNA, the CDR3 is TGTGCCAGCAGCTTGAAAGTCTCTGGGGCCAACGTCCTGACTTCC. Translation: CASSLKVSGANVLTS.

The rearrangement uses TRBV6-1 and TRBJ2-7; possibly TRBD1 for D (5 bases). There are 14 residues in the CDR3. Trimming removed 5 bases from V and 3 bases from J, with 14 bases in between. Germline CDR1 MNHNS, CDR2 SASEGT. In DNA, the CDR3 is TGTGCCAGCAGTAGGGCCTTACAGGTCTACGAGCAGTACTTC. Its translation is CASSRALQVYEQYF.

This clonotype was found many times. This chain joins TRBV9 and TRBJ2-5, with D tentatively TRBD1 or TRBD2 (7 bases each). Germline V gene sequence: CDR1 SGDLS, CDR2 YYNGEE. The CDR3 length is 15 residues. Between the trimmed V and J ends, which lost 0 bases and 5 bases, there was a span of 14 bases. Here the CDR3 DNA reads TGTGCCAGCAGCGTAGGGGGAGCGGGACAGGAGACCCAGTACTTC. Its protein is CASSVGGAGQETQYF. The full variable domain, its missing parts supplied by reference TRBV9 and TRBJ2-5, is DSGVTQTPKHLITATGQRVTLRCSPRSGDLSVYWYQQSLDQGLQFLIQYYNGEERAKGNILERFSAQQFPDLHSELNLSSLELGDSALYFCASSVGGAGQETQYFGPGTRLLVL.

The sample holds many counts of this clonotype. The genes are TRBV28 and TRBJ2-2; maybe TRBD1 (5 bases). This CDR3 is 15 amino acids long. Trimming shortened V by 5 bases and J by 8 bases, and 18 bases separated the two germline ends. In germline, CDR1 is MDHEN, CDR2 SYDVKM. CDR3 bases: TGTGCCAGCAGTCTCCTCCGCAGGGCGACAGGGGAGCTGTTTTTT. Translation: CASSLLRRATGELFF. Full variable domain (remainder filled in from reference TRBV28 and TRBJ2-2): DVKVTQSSRYLVKRTGEKVFLECVQDMDHENMFWYRQDPGLGLRLIYFSYDVKMKEKGDIPEGYSVSREKKERFSLILESASTNQTSMYLCASSLLRRATGELFFGEGSRLTVL.

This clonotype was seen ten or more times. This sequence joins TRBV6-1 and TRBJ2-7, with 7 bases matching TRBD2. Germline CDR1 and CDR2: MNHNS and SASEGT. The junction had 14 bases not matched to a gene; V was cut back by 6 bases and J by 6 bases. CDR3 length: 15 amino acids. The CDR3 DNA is TGTGCCAGCAGCCTGGAGGGAGCGGGAATTCGCGAGCAGTACTTC. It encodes CASSLEGAGIREQYF.

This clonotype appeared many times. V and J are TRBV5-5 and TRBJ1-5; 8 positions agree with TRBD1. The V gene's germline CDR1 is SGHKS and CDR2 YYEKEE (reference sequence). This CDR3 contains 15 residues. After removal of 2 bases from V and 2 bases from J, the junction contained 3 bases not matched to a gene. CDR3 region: CASSLRGQGNQPQHF. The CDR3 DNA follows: TGTGCCAGCAGCTTAAGGGGACAGGGCAATCAGCCCCAGCATTTT.

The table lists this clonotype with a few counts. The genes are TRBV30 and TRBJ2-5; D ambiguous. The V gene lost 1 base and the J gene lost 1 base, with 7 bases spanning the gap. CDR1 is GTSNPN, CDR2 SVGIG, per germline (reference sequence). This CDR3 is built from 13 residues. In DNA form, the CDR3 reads TGTGCCTGGAGTGGTCCGGGCCAAGAGACCCAGTACTTC. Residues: CAWSGPGQETQYF.

The CDR3 loop is CASRQDRAPHQPQHF. The CDR3 coding sequence is TGTGCCAGCAGACAGGACAGGGCCCCTCATCAGCCCCAGCATTTT. The gene calls are TRBV6-1 and TRBJ1-5; 8 bases match TRBD1. This CDR3 region has 15 residues. In germline, CDR1 is MNHNS, CDR2 SASEGT. J lost 5 bases, V lost 6 bases, and 9 bases had no gene match.

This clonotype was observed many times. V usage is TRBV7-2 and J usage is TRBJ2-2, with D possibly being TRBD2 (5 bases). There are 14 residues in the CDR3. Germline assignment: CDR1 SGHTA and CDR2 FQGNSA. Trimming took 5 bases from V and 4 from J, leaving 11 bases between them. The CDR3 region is CASSKQRGTGELFF. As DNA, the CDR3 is TGTGCCAGCAGCAAACAACGGGGCACCGGGGAGCTGTTTTTT. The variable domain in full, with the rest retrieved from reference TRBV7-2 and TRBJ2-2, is GAGVSQSPSNKVTEKGKDVELRCDPISGHTALYWYRQSLGQGLEFLIYFQGNSAPDKSGLPSDRFSAERTGGSVSTLTIQRTQQEDSAVYLCASSKQRGTGELFFGEGSRLTVL.

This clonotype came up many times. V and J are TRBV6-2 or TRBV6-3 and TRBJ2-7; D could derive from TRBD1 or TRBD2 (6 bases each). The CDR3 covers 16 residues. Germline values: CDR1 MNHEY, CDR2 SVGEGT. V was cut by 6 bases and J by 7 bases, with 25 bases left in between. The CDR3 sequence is CASSHRGGTLSWEQYF. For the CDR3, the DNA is TGTGCCAGCAGCCACCGCGGCGGGACACTCTCTTGGGAGCAGTACTTC.

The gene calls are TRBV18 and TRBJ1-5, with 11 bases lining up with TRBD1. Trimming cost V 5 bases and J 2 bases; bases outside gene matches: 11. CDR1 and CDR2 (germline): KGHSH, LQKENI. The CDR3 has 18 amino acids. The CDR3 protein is CASSARTGTGGGNQPQHF. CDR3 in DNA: TGTGCCAGCTCAGCCAGGACAGGGACAGGGGGGGGCAATCAGCCCCAGCATTTT.

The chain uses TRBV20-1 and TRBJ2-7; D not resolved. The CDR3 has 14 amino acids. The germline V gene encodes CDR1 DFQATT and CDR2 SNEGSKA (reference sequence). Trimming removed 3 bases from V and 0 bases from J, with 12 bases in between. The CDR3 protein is CSARFGSNSYEQYF. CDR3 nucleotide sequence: TGCAGTGCTAGGTTCGGGTCAAACTCCTACGAGCAGTACTTC.

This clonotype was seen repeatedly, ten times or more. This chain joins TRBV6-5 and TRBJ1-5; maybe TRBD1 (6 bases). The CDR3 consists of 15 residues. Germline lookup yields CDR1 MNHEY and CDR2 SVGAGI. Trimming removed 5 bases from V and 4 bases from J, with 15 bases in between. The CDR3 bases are TGTGCCAGCAGTCCCTTACAGGGAACTAATCAGCCCCAGCATTTT. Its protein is CASSPLQGTNQPQHF.